This entry features one T cell receptor beta chain sequence. This specimen belongs to a study of blood T cell repertoires in COVID-19. The CDR3 covers 15 residues. The germline V gene encodes CDR1 MNHEY and CDR2 SVGAGI. The germline V and J ends were trimmed by 6 bases and 9 bases, with 21 bases remaining between them. The data were produced by immunoSEQ multiplex PCR, yet TCRdb's version contains in-frame clones alone and is incomplete. The repertoire holds 400,000 to 500,000 clones, with nearly 90% as singletons. The sequenced material came from PBMCs or T cells enriched from blood (not recorded which). The rearrangement uses TRBV6-5 and TRBJ1-5; maybe TRBD1 (6 bases). The source of this sequence is a young woman who had been exposed to COVID-19. CDR3 region: CASRPLRDKGRPQHF. The CDR3 region has the DNA TGTGCCAGCAGACCTCTTAGGGACAAGGGGAGGCCCCAGCATTTT.